This TCR beta chain was recorded in a study of cytomegalovirus exposure and HLA in healthy donors. In the study overall: There were approximately 85 million unique TCRs (from HLA-typed donors) in an early data release. Falling in the Caucasian-associated ancestry cluster were about four fifths of 398 genotyped donors. Study-wide results and caveats: Fewer N-insertions than the approximately 700-donor mean were reportedly shown by an Asian-associated ancestry cluster in a later analysis.

V dropped 5 bases and J dropped 2; count of bases not matched to a gene: 7. Germline CDR1 and CDR2: LNHDA and SQIVND (reference sequence). This CDR3 has 15 amino acids. With regard to this clone: The antigen is not known.

PCR primers comprised 60 Vbeta and 13 Jbeta primers. Here immunoSEQ multiplex PCR was the method, and the copy in TCRdb shows in-frame clones only, minus some. The repertoire has nearly 110,000 clones, 77% of them found once; the top ten carry 4.2%. The specimen sequenced was PBMCs. This TCR derives from a male donor in good health and CMV-seronegative. The rearrangement uses TRBV19 and TRBJ1-2; the match to TRBD1 covers 8 bases. This CDR3 is CASSLSRTGNYGYTF. CDR3 sequence (DNA): TGTGCCAGTAGTCTCTCCCGGACAGGGAACTATGGCTACACCTTC.